This T cell receptor (beta chain) was identified in a study of control samples from healthy donors and cancer patients. V was shortened by 4 bases and J by 0 bases, with 9 bases between the two germline ends. CDR1 and CDR2 from the germline V gene are SGDLS and YYNGEE. The CDR3 sequence is 14 residues long. TCRdb's table, derived via immunoSEQ multiplex PCR, lists solely in-frame clones and lacks some. The sample holds around 250,000 clones, roughly 87% seen once. This clone was recorded a few times. The origin of this receptor is an older woman with lung cancer. This chain uses TRBV9 with TRBJ2-3; weak D call: TRBD2 (6 bases). The sample was PBMCs. CDR3 region: CASSLRGSTDTQYF. Here the CDR3 DNA reads TGTGCCAGCAGCCTTCGGGGGAGCACAGATACGCAGTATTTT. The full variable domain, with the rest looked up from reference TRBV9 and TRBJ2-3, is DSGVTQTPKHLITATGQRVTLRCSPRSGDLSVYWYQQSLDQGLQFLIQYYNGEERAKGNILERFSAQQFPDLHSELNLSSLELGDSALYFCASSLRGSTDTQYFGPGTRLTVL.